This is a list of T cell receptor beta chains from one sample in a study of blood T cell repertoires in COVID-19. Generated by immunoSEQ multiplex PCR, the TCRdb table keeps only in-frame clones and is missing some. This table has under 500,000 clones, about 85% appearing once. Sequences were obtained from PBMCs or T cells enriched from blood (not recorded which). The receptors here all came from a woman between 18 and 29 years old with acute COVID-19. Each CDR3 is given with its conserved first and last residue. The order of the fields is clone size, D gene, V gene, CDR3 length, J gene, CDR3 protein, CDR3 DNA. A D gene is named only where the DNA matches it firmly. The size field is filled for only some rows; it gives once, few, many or a size class.

NA	NA	TRBV9	14	TRBJ1-2	CASSAMTGNYGYTF	TGTGCCAGCAGCGCAATGACCGGGAACTATGGCTACACCTTC
once	TRBD1	TRBV10-1	14	TRBJ2-3	CASSGTGGSDTQYF	TGCGCCAGCAGTGGGACAGGGGGCTCAGATACGCAGTATTTT
NA	NA	TRBV27	15	TRBJ2-1	CASSWHSGAGNEQFF	TGTGCCAGCAGTTGGCATTCTGGGGCGGGGAATGAGCAGTTCTTC
NA	TRBD2	TRBV5-1	17	TRBJ2-3	CASSAGTSGGARDTQYF	TGCGCCAGCAGCGCCGGGACTAGCGGGGGGGCCAGGGATACGCAGTATTTT
NA	TRBD2	TRBV7-3	15	TRBJ2-1	CASRSRGGAWNEQFF	TGTGCCAGCAGGTCCCGCGGGGGGGCGTGGAATGAGCAGTTCTTC
NA	NA	TRBV27	16	TRBJ1-6	CASSLQGPSLNSPLHF	TGTGCCAGCAGTTTACAGGGCCCTTCCCTTAATTCACCCCTCCACTTT
NA	NA	TRBV19	15	TRBJ1-4	CASSKPTTTNEKLFF	TGTGCCAGTAGTAAGCCGACAACAACTAATGAAAAACTGTTTTTT
NA	TRBD2	TRBV12-5	17	TRBJ2-7	CASGFIPRAGRAYEQYF	TGTGCTAGTGGTTTTATCCCGAGAGCGGGGCGAGCCTACGAGCAGTACTTC
NA	TRBD2	TRBV7-2	13	TRBJ2-3	CASSGGGADTQYF	TGTGCCAGCAGCGGCGGGGGGGCAGATACGCAGTATTTT
NA	TRBD1	TRBV19	17	TRBJ2-2	CASSMGFRGQGIGELFF	TGTGCCAGTAGTATGGGTTTTCGGGGACAGGGGATCGGGGAGCTGTTTTTT
NA	TRBD1	TRBV12-5	20	TRBJ1-2	CASGFRQRGGIGTGVEGYTF	TGTGCTAGTGGTTTTAGGCAAAGGGGTGGTATTGGGACAGGGGTTGAGGGCTACACCTTC
NA	TRBD1	TRBV7-8	14	TRBJ2-7	CASSSRQGAGEQYF	TGTGCCAGCAGCTCCAGACAGGGGGCGGGTGAGCAGTACTTC
NA	NA	TRBV19	15	TRBJ2-7	CASSIFTGPIYEQYF	TGTGCCAGTAGTATTTTCACGGGTCCTATCTACGAGCAGTACTTC
NA	TRBD1	TRBV3-1/TRBV3-2	14	TRBJ1-2	CASSRKTGLDGYTF	TGTGCCAGCAGCCGCAAGACAGGGTTGGATGGCTACACCTTC
NA	NA	TRBV9	15	TRBJ2-2	CASTSRGVLAGELFF	TGTGCCAGCACGAGCAGGGGCGTTCTAGCCGGGGAGCTGTTTTTT
NA	TRBD1	TRBV10-1	14	TRBJ2-7	CASNPGQGASEQYF	TGCGCCAGCAACCCGGGACAGGGGGCTTCCGAGCAGTACTTC
NA	NA	TRBV18	14	TRBJ1-1	CASSPRQPNTEAFF	TGTGCCAGCTCACCGAGGCAGCCGAACACTGAAGCTTTCTTT
NA	NA	TRBV3-1/TRBV3-2	16	TRBJ1-5	CASSQDPAGINQPQHF	TGTGCCAGCAGCCAAGATCCGGCGGGGATCAATCAGCCCCAGCATTTT
few	NA	TRBV21-1	16	TRBJ2-5	CASSKDHGLVMETQYF	TGTGCCAGCAGCAAAGATCACGGACTAGTCATGGAGACCCAGTACTTC
once	TRBD1	TRBV11-2	15	TRBJ2-7	CASSLTGTGSYEQYF	TGTGCCAGCAGCTTGACCGGGACAGGGAGCTACGAGCAGTACTTC
NA	NA	TRBV11-2	14	TRBJ2-1	CASTPPGTLDEQFF	TGTGCCAGCACGCCCCCAGGGACTCTGGATGAGCAGTTCTTC
once	TRBD1	TRBV28	15	TRBJ2-7	CASSGQGSPNYEQYF	TGTGCCAGCAGCGGACAGGGATCTCCTAACTACGAGCAGTACTTC
NA	NA	TRBV25-1	14	TRBJ1-3	CASSEISSGNTIYF	TGTGCCAGCAGTGAAATTAGCTCTGGAAACACCATATATTTT
NA	NA	TRBV10-1	13	TRBJ2-7	CASSETGSGEQYF	TGCGCCAGCAGTGAAACGGGGTCCGGCGAGCAGTACTTC
NA	NA	TRBV12-3/TRBV12-4	12	TRBJ1-5	CASRLSNQPQHF	TGTGCCAGCAGACTGAGCAATCAGCCCCAGCATTTT
NA	NA	TRBV13	12	TRBJ2-1	CASSPGRGEQFF	TGTGCCAGCAGCCCAGGACGGGGTGAGCAGTTCTTC
NA	TRBD1	TRBV7-6	15	TRBJ2-7	CASSTLTGGSYEQYF	TGTGCCAGCAGCACGTTAACAGGGGGCAGCTACGAGCAGTACTTC
NA	TRBD1	TRBV6-4	15	TRBJ1-5	CASSDQGGSNQPQHF	TGTGCCAGCAGTGACCAAGGGGGCAGCAATCAGCCCCAGCATTTT
NA	TRBD2	TRBV28	19	TRBJ2-7	CASSLLLPASGRATYEQYF	TGTGCCAGCAGCCTCCTTCTCCCGGCTAGCGGGAGGGCTACCTACGAGCAGTACTTC
NA	TRBD2	TRBV5-5	16	TRBJ2-2	CASSLFGTSGAGELFF	TGTGCCAGCAGCTTGTTTGGGACTAGCGGGGCCGGGGAGCTGTTTTTT
NA	NA	TRBV6-5	12	TRBJ2-7	CASIQAVGEQYF	TGTGCCAGCATCCAAGCGGTAGGGGAGCAGTACTTC
once	NA	TRBV7-9	11	TRBJ1-1	CASSPEGRAFF	TGTGCCAGCAGCCCCGAGGGAAGAGCTTTCTTT
few	TRBD2	TRBV9	15	TRBJ2-1	CASSAMGTSGHEQFF	TGTGCCAGCAGCGCCATGGGGACTAGCGGGCATGAGCAGTTCTTC
NA	TRBD2	TRBV18	16	TRBJ2-3	CASSNRLAGAPNTQYF	TGTGCCAGCTCAAATCGACTAGCGGGGGCGCCGAATACGCAGTATTTT
NA	NA	TRBV19	15	TRBJ1-1	CASSIVPTPSPEAFF	TGTGCCAGTAGTATCGTTCCAACTCCCTCACCTGAAGCTTTCTTT
few	NA	TRBV28	11	TRBJ1-2	CASSPNAGYTF	TGTGCCAGCAGTCCAAACGCGGGCTACACCTTC
NA	NA	TRBV18	14	TRBJ1-2	CASSTDGKDGGYTF	TGTGCCAGCTCAACGGACGGGAAAGACGGTGGCTACACCTTC
NA	TRBD1	TRBV7-3	15	TRBJ2-1	CASSEDRASYNEQFF	TGTGCCAGCAGCGAAGACAGGGCTTCCTACAATGAGCAGTTCTTC
NA	NA	TRBV5-1	12	TRBJ2-1	CASSSGGLGPFF	TGCGCCAGCAGCTCCGGGGGGCTGGGTCCGTTCTTC
once	TRBD1	TRBV7-2	12	TRBJ2-5	CASRQGAETQYF	TGTGCCAGCAGACAGGGGGCGGAGACCCAGTACTTC
NA	TRBD2	TRBV27	15	TRBJ2-5	CASSSRTSGQETQYF	TGTGCCAGCAGTTCGCGGACTAGCGGGCAAGAGACCCAGTACTTC
NA	NA	TRBV3-1/TRBV3-2	14	TRBJ2-2	CASSQEGTTGELFF	TGTGCCAGCAGCCAAGAGGGCACCACCGGGGAGCTGTTTTTT
NA	NA	TRBV14	12	TRBJ2-3	CASSQATDTQYF	TGTGCCAGCAGCCAAGCAACAGATACGCAGTATTTT
NA	TRBD1	TRBV18	14	TRBJ1-3	CASSRGQGINTIYF	TGTGCCAGCTCAAGAGGACAGGGAATAAACACCATATATTTT
NA	NA	TRBV21-1	16	TRBJ2-1	CASSVKVTEDYNEQFF	TGTGCCAGCAGCGTAAAGGTCACAGAAGATTACAATGAGCAGTTCTTC
NA	NA	TRBV28	9	TRBJ2-7	CASTDEQYF	TGTGCCAGCACGGACGAGCAGTACTTC
NA	NA	TRBV19	16	TRBJ2-7	CASSRDPAGTLREQYF	TGTGCCAGTAGTCGGGATCCGGCGGGAACCCTCCGGGAGCAGTACTTC
NA	NA	TRBV7-2	14	TRBJ2-2	CASSYSTNTGELFF	TGTGCCAGCAGCTACAGCACGAACACCGGGGAGCTGTTTTTT
NA	TRBD2	TRBV18	16	TRBJ2-2	CASSPPGLTNTGELFF	TGTGCCAGCTCACCACCGGGACTAACGAACACCGGGGAGCTGTTTTTT
NA	TRBD2	TRBV7-2	17	TRBJ2-3	CASSLDLLAGGTDTQYF	TGTGCCAGCAGCTTAGATTTACTAGCGGGGGGAACAGATACGCAGTATTTT
NA	TRBD2	TRBV2	16	TRBJ2-3	CASMLTSGDRTDTQYF	TGTGCCAGCATGTTGACTAGCGGGGACCGCACAGATACGCAGTATTTT
once	TRBD1	TRBV19	15	TRBJ2-5	CASSTGVLVGETQYF	TGTGCCAGTAGCACAGGGGTATTGGTCGGAGAGACCCAGTACTTC
NA	NA	TRBV27	13	TRBJ2-2	CASSFPGVGELFF	TGTGCCAGCAGTTTTCCAGGCGTCGGGGAGCTGTTTTTT